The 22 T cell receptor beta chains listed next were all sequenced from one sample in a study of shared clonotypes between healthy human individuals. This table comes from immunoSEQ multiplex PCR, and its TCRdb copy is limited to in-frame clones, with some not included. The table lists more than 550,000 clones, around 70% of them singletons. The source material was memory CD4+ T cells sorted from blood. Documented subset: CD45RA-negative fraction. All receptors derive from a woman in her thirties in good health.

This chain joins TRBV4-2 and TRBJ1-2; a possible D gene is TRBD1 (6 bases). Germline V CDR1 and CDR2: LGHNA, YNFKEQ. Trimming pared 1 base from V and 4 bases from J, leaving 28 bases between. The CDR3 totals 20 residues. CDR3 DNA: TGTGCCAGCAGCCAAGTCCTATCAACAGGGTTTGGGATTCGTGGCTATGGCTACACCTTC. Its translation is CASSQVLSTGFGIRGYGYTF.

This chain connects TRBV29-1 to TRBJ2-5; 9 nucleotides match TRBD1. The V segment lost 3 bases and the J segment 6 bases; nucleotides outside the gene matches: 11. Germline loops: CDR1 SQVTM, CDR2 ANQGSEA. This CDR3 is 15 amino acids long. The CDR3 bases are TGCAGCGTTGAGGTTGGACAGGGGACTCCTCAGACCCAGTACTTC. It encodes CSVEVGQGTPQTQYF.

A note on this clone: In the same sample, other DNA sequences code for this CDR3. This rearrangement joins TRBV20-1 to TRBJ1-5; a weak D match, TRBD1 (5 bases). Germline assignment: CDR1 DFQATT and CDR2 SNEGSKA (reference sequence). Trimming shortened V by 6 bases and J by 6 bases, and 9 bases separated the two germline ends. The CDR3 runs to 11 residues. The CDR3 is CSAGGGQPQHF. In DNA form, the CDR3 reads TGCAGTGCCGGGGGGGGTCAGCCCCAGCATTTT.

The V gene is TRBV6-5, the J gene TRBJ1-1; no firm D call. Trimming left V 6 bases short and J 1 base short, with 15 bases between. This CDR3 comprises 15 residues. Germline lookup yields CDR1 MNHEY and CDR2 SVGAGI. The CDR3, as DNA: TGTGCCAGCAGGCCTGGGTTAGGCGAGAACACTGAAGCTTTCTTT. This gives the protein CASRPGLGENTEAFF.

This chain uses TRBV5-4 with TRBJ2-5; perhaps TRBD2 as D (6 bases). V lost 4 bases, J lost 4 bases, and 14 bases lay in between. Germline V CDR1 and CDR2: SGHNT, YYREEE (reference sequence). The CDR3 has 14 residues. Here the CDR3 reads CASSRGGDGETQYF. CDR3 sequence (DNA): TGTGCCAGCAGCCGTGGCGGGGACGGAGAGACCCAGTACTTC. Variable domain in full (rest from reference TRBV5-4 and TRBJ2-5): ETGVTQSPTHLIKTRGQQVTLRCSSQSGHNTVSWYQQALGQGPQFIFQYYREEENGRGNFPPRFSGLQFPNYSSELNVNALELDDSALYLCASSRGGDGETQYFGPGTRLLVL.

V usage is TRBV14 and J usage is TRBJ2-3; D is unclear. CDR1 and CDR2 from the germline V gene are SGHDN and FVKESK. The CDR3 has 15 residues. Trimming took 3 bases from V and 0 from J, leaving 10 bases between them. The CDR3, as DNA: TGTGCCAGCAGCCATCTTGCCAGTAGCACAGATACGCAGTATTTT. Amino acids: CASSHLASSTDTQYF. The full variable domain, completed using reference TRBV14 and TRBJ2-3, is EAGVTQFPSHSVIEKGQTVTLRCDPISGHDNLYWYRRVMGKEIKFLLHFVKESKQDESGMPNNRFLAERTGGTYSTLKVQPAELEDSGVYFCASSHLASSTDTQYFGPGTRLTVL.

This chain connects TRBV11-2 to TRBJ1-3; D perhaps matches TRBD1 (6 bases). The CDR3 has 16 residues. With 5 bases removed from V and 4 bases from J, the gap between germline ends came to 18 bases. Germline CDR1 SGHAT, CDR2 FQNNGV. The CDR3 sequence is CASSQKTPGAGNTIYF. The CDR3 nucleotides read TGTGCCAGCAGCCAAAAGACTCCGGGGGCCGGAAACACCATATATTTT.

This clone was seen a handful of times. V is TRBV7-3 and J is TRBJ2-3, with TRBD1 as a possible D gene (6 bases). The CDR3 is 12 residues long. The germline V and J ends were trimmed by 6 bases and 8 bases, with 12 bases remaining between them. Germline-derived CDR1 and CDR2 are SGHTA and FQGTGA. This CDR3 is CASSLQGGTQYF. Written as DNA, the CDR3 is TGTGCCAGCAGTTTACAGGGTGGTACGCAGTATTTT. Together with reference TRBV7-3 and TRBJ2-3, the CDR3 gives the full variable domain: GAGVSQTPSNKVTEKGKYVELRCDPISGHTALYWYRQSLGQGPEFLIYFQGTGAADDSGLPNDRFFAVRPEGSVSTLKIQRTERGDSAVYLCASSLQGGTQYFGPGTRLTVL.

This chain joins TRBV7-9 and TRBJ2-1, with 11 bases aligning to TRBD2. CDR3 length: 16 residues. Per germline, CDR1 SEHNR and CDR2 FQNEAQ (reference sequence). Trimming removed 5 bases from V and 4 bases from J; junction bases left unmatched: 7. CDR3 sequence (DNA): TGTGCCAGCAGCCCGCCCGGGACTAGCGGTTACAATGAGCAGTTCTTC. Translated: CASSPPGTSGYNEQFF. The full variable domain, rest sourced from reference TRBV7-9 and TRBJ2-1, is DTGVSQNPRHKITKRGQNVTFRCDPISEHNRLYWYRQTLGQGPEFLTYFQNEAQLEKSRLLSDRFSAERPKGSFSTLEIQRTEQGDSAMYLCASSPPGTSGYNEQFFGPGTRLTVL.

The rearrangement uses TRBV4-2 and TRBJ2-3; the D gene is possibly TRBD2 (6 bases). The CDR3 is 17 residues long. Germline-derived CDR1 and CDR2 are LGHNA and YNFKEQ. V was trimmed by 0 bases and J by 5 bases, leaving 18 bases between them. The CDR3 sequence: CASSQDRGLAWRDTQYF. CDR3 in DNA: TGTGCCAGCAGCCAAGATCGAGGTCTAGCGTGGAGAGATACGCAGTATTTT.

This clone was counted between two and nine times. The DNA of the CDR3 is TGTGCCAGTAGTATGAGAGGCCTTCAGGGTCAGCCCCAGCATTTT. The encoded protein is CASSMRGLQGQPQHF. V usage is TRBV19 and J usage is TRBJ1-5; TRBD1 might be the D (5 bases). Trimming shortened V by 3 bases and J by 6 bases, and 15 bases separated the two germline ends. This CDR3 contains 15 residues. In germline, CDR1 is LNHDA, CDR2 SQIVND (reference sequence). The full variable domain, rest sourced from reference TRBV19 and TRBJ1-5, is DGGITQSPKYLFRKEGQNVTLSCEQNLNHDAMYWYRQDPGQGLRLIYYSQIVNDFQKGDIAEGYSVSREKKESFPLTVTSAQKNPTAFYLCASSMRGLQGQPQHFGDGTRLSIL.

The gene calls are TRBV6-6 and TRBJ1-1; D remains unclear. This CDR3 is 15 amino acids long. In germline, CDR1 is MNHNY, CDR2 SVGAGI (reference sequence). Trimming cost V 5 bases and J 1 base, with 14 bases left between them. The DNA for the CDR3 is TGTGCCAGCAGTCCTCAGAACCGGCCGAACACTGAAGCTTTCTTT. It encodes CASSPQNRPNTEAFF.

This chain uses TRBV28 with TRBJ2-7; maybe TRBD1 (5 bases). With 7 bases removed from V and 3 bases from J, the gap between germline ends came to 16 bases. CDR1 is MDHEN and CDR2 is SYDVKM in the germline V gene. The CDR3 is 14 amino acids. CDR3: CASTFQGNYYEQYF. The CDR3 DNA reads TGTGCCAGCACATTCCAGGGAAACTACTACGAGCAGTACTTC.

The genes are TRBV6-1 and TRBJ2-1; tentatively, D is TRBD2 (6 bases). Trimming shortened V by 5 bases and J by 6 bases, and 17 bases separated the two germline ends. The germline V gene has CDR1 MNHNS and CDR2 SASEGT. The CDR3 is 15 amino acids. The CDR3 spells CASSIGGGLFNEQFF. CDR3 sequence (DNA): TGTGCCAGCAGTATTGGGGGAGGACTATTCAATGAGCAGTTCTTC.

The CDR3: CASSSLQGARGYTF. DNA for the CDR3: TGTGCCAGCAGTTCCCTACAGGGGGCGAGAGGCTACACCTTC. The chain uses TRBV28 and TRBJ1-2, with 9 bases matching TRBD1. Trimming took 4 bases from V and 8 from J; bases not matched to a gene: 8. The length of the CDR3 is 14 residues. Germline V gene data show CDR1 as MDHEN and CDR2 as SYDVKM.

The CDR3: CASSLPGTQETQYF. The CDR3 region has the DNA TGCGCCAGCAGCTTACCTGGGACCCAAGAGACCCAGTACTTC. The chain combines TRBV5-1 with TRBJ2-5; the D call may be TRBD1 or TRBD2 (5 bases each). V lost 2 bases to trimming and J lost 1 base, with 9 bases between them. CDR1 and CDR2 from the germline V gene are SGHRS and YFSETQ. The CDR3 consists of 14 residues. Based on the CDR3 plus reference TRBV5-1 and TRBJ2-5, the full variable domain is KAGVTQTPRYLIKTRGQQVTLSCSPISGHRSVSWYQQTPGQGLQFLFEYFSETQRNKGNFPGRFSGRQFSNSRSEMNVSTLELGDSALYLCASSLPGTQETQYFGPGTRLLVL.

CDR3 in amino acids: CASSPGTGRGNTEAFF. The CDR3 DNA follows: TGCGCCAGCAGCCCGGGGACAGGACGCGGGAACACTGAAGCTTTCTTT. The chain combines TRBV5-1 with TRBJ1-1; 8 nucleotides agree with TRBD1. Germline CDR1 reads SGHRS; CDR2 reads YFSETQ. Trimming removed 4 bases from V and 1 base from J; junction bases left unmatched: 9. The length of the CDR3 is 16 residues.

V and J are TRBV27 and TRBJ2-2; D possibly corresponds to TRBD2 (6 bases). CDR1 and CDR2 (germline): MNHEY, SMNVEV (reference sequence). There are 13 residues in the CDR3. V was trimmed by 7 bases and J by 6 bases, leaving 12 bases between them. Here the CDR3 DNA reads TGTGCCAGCACGACGGGAGAGGCCGGGGAGCTGTTTTTT. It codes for CASTTGEAGELFF.

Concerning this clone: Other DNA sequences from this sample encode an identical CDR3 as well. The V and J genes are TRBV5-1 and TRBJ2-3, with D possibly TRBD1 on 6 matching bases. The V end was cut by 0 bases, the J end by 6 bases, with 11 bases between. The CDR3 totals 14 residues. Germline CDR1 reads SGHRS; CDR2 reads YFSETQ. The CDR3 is CASSLGTEGDTQYF. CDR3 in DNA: TGCGCCAGCAGCTTGGGGACAGAGGGGGATACGCAGTATTTT.

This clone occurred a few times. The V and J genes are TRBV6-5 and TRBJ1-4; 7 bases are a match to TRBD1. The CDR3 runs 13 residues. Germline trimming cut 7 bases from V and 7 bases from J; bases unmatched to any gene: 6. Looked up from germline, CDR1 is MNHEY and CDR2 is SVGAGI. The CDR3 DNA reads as TGTGCCAGCACCGGGACAGTTGGTGAAAAACTGTTTTTT. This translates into CASTGTVGEKLFF.

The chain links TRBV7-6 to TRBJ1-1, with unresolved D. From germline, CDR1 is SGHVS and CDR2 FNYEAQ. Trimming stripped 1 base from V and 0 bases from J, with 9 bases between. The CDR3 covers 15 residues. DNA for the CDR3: TGTGCCAGCAGCTTAGGCATGGAGATGAACACTGAAGCTTTCTTT. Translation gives CASSLGMEMNTEAFF. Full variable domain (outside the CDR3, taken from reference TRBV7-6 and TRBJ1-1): GAGVSQSPRYKVTKRGQDVALRCDPISGHVSLYWYRQALGQGPEFLTYFNYEAQQDKSGLPNDRFSAERPEGSISTLTIQRTEQRDSAMYRCASSLGMEMNTEAFFGQGTRLTVV.

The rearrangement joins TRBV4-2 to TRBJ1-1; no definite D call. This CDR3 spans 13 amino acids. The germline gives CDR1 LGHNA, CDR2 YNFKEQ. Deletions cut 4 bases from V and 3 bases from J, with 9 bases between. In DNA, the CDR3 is TGTGCCAGCAGCCGAACAGAGTACACTGAAGCTTTCTTT. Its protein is CASSRTEYTEAFF.